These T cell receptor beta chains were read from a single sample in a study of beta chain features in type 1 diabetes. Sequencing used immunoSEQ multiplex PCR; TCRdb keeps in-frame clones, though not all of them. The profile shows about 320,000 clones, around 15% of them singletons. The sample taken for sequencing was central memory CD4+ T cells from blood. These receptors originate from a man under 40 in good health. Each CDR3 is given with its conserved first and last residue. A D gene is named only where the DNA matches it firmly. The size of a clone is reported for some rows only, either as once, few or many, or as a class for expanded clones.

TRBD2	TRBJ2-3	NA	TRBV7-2	TGTGCCAGCAGCTCGCGGACTAGCGGAAGCACAGATACGCAGTATTTT	CASSSRTSGSTDTQYF
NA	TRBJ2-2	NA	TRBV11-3	TGTGCCAGCAGCCGGACCGGGGAGCTGTTTTTT	CASSRTGELFF
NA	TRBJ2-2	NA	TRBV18	TGTGCCAGCTCGCAGACAGCGTTGAACGGGGAGCTGTTTTTT	CASSQTALNGELFF
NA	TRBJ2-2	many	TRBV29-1	TGCAGCGTTAAAGGGCAGGGTGTTAGCACCGGGGAGCTGTTTTTT	CSVKGQGVSTGELFF
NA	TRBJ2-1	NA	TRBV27	TGTGCCAGCAGTTATCGGGTGTCGGGTCTGGGCAATGAGCAGTTCTTC	CASSYRVSGLGNEQFF
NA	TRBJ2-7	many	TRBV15	TGTGCCACCAGCAGAGAGGGGTTAGGGTACGAGCAGTACTTC	CATSREGLGYEQYF
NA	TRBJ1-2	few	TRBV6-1	TGTGCCAGCAGTGAAGGGATAGCAGGGAGTAGCTATGGCTACACCTTC	CASSEGIAGSSYGYTF
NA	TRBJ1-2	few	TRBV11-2	TGTGCCAGCAGCTTCCTAAGCCGACAAGAGTATGGCTACACCTTC	CASSFLSRQEYGYTF
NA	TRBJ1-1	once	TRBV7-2	TGTGCCAGCAGCTTAGGGAATGTGATGAACACTGAAGCTTTCTTT	CASSLGNVMNTEAFF
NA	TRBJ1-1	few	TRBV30	TGTGCCTGGATGAAAGGGACATCGGAAGCTTTCTTT	CAWMKGTSEAFF
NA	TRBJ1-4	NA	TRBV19	TGTGCCAGTAGTATTCAGTATGAAAAACTGTTTTTT	CASSIQYEKLFF
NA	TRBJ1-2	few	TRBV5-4	TGTGCCAGCAGCTCGAAGACCGGGCTCTCCTATGGCTACACCTTC	CASSSKTGLSYGYTF
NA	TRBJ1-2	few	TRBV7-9	TGTGCCAGCAGCTTGCGGGACGCGGGCTACACCTTC	CASSLRDAGYTF
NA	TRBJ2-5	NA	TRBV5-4	TGTGCCAGCAGCTTGGCCCCCGACAGAGCGGAGACCCAGTACTTC	CASSLAPDRAETQYF
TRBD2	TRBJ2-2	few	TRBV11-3	TGTGCCAGCAGCGTAAGCGGGAGCTACACCGGGGAGCTGTTTTTT	CASSVSGSYTGELFF
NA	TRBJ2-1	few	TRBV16	TGTGCCAGCAGCCAATCATCAGGAGGGGAGCAGTTCTTC	CASSQSSGGEQFF
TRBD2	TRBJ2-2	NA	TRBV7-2	TGTGCCAGCTTTCCGGGACTAGCTGCCGCCGGGGAGCTGTTTTTT	CASFPGLAAAGELFF
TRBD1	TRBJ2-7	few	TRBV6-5	TGTGCCAGCAGAGACAGGGGTCCCTACGAGCAGTACTTC	CASRDRGPYEQYF
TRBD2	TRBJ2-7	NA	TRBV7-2	TGTGCCAGCAGCTCTAGCGGGGGGGTCGCCTACGAGCAGTACTTC	CASSSSGGVAYEQYF
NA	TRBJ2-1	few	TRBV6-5	TGTGCCAGCAGTTACGAACTAGCAAAGCAGTTCTTC	CASSYELAKQFF
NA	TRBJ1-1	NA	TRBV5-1	TGCGCCAGCAGCTCAACGACAGCGAACACTGAAGCTTTCTTT	CASSSTTANTEAFF
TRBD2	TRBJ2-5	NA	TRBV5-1	TGCGCCAGCAGCTTCGGGCGGGGGCAAGAGACCCAGTACTTC	CASSFGRGQETQYF
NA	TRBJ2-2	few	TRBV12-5	TGTGCTAGTGGTTGGTATTCCGGGGAGCTGTTTTTT	CASGWYSGELFF
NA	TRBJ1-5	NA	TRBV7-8	TGTGCCAGCAGCTCCCGGGGGGGAGGGAGCCAGCATTTT	CASSSRGGGSQHF
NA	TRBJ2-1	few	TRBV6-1	TGTGCCAGCGAGGGCGGGCCCAGCTCCTACAATGAGCAGTTCTTC	CASEGGPSSYNEQFF
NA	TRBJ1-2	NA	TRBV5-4	TGTGCCAGCAGCGCTGAGGGTGGCTACACCTTC	CASSAEGGYTF
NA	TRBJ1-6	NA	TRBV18	TGTGCCAGCTCACGAGGGGCGTTAGAGAGTTCACCCCTCCACTTT	CASSRGALESSPLHF
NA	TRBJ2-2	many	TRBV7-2	TGTGCCAGCAGCCAGCGTGGGGGGCGAACCGGGGAGCTGTTTTTT	CASSQRGGRTGELFF
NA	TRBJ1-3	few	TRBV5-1	TGCGCCAGCAGCCCGCAGACAATCTCTGGAAACACCATATATTTT	CASSPQTISGNTIYF
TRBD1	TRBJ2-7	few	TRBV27	TGTGCCAGCAGTCCATGGGACAGGAGGTCCCACGAGCAGTACTTC	CASSPWDRRSHEQYF
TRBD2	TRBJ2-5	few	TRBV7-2	TGTGCCAGCAGCTTACGGAGGACTAGCGTAGAGACCCAGTACTTC	CASSLRRTSVETQYF
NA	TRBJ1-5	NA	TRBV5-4	TGTGCCAGCAGCCAGGACACCCATCAGCCCCAGCATTTT	CASSQDTHQPQHF
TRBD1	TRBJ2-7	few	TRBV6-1	TGTGCCAGCAGTGAGGGGACAGGTTCCTACGAGCAGTACTTC	CASSEGTGSYEQYF
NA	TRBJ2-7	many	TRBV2	TGTGCCAGCAGTTCCTACGAGCAGTACTTC	CASSSYEQYF
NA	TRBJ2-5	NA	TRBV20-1	TGCAGTGCTCAAGGGGAGACCCAGTACTTC	CSAQGETQYF
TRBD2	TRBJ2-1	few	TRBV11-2	TGTGCCAGCAGCTCGTCGAGCACTAGCGCGTCCTACAATGAGCAGTTCTTC	CASSSSSTSASYNEQFF
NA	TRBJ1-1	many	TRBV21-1	TGTGCCAGCAGCAAAGATCTGGCAGGGCATCTGATCATGAACACTGAAGCTTTCTTT	CASSKDLAGHLIMNTEAFF
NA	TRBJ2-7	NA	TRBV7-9	TGTGCCAGCAGCTCCGGGCGGGACATATACGAGCAGTACTTC	CASSSGRDIYEQYF
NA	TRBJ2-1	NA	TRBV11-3	TGTGCCAGCAGCTCCCTTGCGCGCCTCTCCTACAATGAGCAGTTCTTC	CASSSLARLSYNEQFF
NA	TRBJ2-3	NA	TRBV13	TGTGCCAGCAGCTTTGGGGAACTAGTCCACACAGATACGCAGTATTTT	CASSFGELVHTDTQYF
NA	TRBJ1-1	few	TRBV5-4	TGTGCCAGCAGCTTGGACTGGACTGAAGCTTTCTTT	CASSLDWTEAFF
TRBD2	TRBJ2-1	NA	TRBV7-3	TGTGCCAGCAGCCCACCGGGCGGGAGCTCCTACAATGAGCAGTTCTTC	CASSPPGGSSYNEQFF
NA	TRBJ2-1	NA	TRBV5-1	TGCGCCAGCAGCCCAGGGGACATCCCATTACACAATGAGCAGTTCTTC	CASSPGDIPLHNEQFF
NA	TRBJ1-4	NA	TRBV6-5	TGTGCCAGCAGTTCCAGGGGTTCCCGAAAACTGTTTTTT	CASSSRGSRKLFF
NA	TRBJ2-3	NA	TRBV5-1	TGCGCCAGCAGCTTGGCGTCGGAGACTGATATGCAGTATTTT	CASSLASETDMQYF
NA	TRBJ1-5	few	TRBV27	TGTGCCAGCAGTTCCCAGGGTCGTCAGCCCCAGCATTTT	CASSSQGRQPQHF
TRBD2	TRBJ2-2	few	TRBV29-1	TGCAGCGTTGCTAGCGGGGCTTCGAACACCGGGGAGCTGTTTTTT	CSVASGASNTGELFF
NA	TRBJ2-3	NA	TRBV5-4	TGTGCCAGCAGCTTGGGGGGGTCCAGCCCAGATACGCAGTATTTT	CASSLGGSSPDTQYF
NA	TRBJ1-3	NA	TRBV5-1	TGCGCCAGCAGCCCGGAAAGGACTGGAAACACCATATATTTT	CASSPERTGNTIYF
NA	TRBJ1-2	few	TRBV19	TGTGCCAGTAGTGTCACCGGGACAAAAGGCTACACCTTC	CASSVTGTKGYTF
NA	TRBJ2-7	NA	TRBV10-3	TGTGCCATCGCTACGGCGGGGCCCTACGAGCAGTACTTC	CAIATAGPYEQYF
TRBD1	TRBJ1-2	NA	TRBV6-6	TGTGCCAGCAGAATGGACAGGGCTTCTGGCTACACCTTC	CASRMDRASGYTF
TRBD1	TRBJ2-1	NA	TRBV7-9	TGTGCCAGCAGCCTGACAGGGGGCGCGAGGCAGTTCTTC	CASSLTGGARQFF
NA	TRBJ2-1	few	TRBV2	TGTGCCAGCCACCCGGGGCCCTACAATGAGCAGTTCTTC	CASHPGPYNEQFF
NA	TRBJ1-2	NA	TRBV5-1	TGCGCCAGCAGCTCAGAGGGAGTGGGGGGCTATGGCTACACCTTC	CASSSEGVGGYGYTF